The clone carrying this T cell receptor (beta chain) was seen more than once but under ten times. What it recognizes is unknown. The sample comes from a study of T-cell memory formation after mild COVID-19. V was trimmed by 4 bases and J by 0 bases, leaving 19 bases between them. CDR1 and CDR2 from the germline V gene are SGHRS and YFSETQ. The CDR3 runs 18 residues. 5'RACE primed from the constant segment yielded TCR alpha and TCR beta cDNA libraries bearing sample barcodes and UMIs. TCRdb passed the 5' RACE reads through MiXCR, listing each CDR3 protein once. Seen here are roughly 340,000 distinct CDR3 sequences, more than 15% observed once, and the top ten hold about a fifth. Study-wide findings and caveats: CD4/CD8 balance characterized clones contracting day 15 to 85, and CD4+ skew characterized later expanders. Pre-infection memory carried some responding clones, suggesting that cross-reactive memory joined.

V is TRBV5-1 and J is TRBJ1-4; D possibly corresponds to TRBD1 (6 bases). The TCR was taken from a man aged 18 to 30 who had mild COVID-19 (a few samples of this study predate the infection). Cell type and time point are not known. The specimen sequenced was PBMCs or a T cell subset sorted from them (not recorded which). The DNA for the CDR3 is TGCGCCAGCAGCGATGGACAGAGCTTAGGAGCAACTAATGAAAAACTGTTTTTT. This translates into CASSDGQSLGATNEKLFF.